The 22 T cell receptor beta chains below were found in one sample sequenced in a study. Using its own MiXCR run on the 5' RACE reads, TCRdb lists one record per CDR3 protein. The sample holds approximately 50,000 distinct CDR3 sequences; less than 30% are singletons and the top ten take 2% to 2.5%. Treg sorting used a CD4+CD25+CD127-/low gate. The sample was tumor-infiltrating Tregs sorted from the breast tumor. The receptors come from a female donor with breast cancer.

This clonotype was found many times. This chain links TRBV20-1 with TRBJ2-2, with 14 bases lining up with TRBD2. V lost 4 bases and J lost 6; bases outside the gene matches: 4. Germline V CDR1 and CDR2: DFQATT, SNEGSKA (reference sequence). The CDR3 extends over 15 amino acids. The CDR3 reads CSAKGTSGSSGELFF. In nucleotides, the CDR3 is TGCAGTGCTAAAGGGACTAGCGGGAGCTCCGGGGAGCTGTTTTTT.

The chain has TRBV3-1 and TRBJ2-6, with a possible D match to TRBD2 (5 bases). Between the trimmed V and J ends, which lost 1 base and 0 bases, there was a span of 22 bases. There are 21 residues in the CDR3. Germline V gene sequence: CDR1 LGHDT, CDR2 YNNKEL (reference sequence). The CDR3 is CASSQVTASVPGVSGANVLTF. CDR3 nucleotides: TGTGCCAGCAGCCAAGTGACGGCCAGCGTTCCCGGGGTCTCTGGGGCCAACGTCCTGACTTTC. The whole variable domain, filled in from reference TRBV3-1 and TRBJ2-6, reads DTAVSQTPKYLVTQMGNDKSIKCEQNLGHDTMYWYKQDSKKFLKIMFSYNNKELIINETVPNRFSPKSPDKAHLNLHINSLELGDSAVYFCASSQVTASVPGVSGANVLTFGAGSRLTVL.

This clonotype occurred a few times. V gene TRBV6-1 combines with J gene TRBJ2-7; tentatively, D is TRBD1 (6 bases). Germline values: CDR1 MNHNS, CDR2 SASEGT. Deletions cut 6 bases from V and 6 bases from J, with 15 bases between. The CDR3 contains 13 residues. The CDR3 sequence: CASSEDSLGEQYF. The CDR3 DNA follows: TGTGCCAGCAGCGAGGACAGCCTCGGCGAGCAGTACTTC.

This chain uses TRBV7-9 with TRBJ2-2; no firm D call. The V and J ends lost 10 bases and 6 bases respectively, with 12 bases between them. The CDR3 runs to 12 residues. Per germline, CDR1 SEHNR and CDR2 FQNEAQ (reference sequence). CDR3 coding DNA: TGTGCCAACCCTAAGATGTCCGGGGAGCTGTTTTTT. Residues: CANPKMSGELFF. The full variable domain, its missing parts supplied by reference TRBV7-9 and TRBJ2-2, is DTGVSQNPRHKITKRGQNVTFRCDPISEHNRLYWYRQTLGQGPEFLTYFQNEAQLEKSRLLSDRFSAERPKGSFSTLEIQRTEQGDSAMYLCANPKMSGELFFGEGSRLTVL.

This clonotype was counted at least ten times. CDR3 amino acids: CASSRGNQPQHF. The CDR3 nucleotides read TGTGCCAGTTCTAGAGGCAATCAGCCCCAGCATTTT. The V and J genes are TRBV19 and TRBJ1-5; D remains ambiguous. Trimming pared 8 bases from V and 2 bases from J, leaving 7 bases between. The germline CDR1 and CDR2 sequences are LNHDA and SQIVND (reference sequence). This CDR3 region has 12 residues.

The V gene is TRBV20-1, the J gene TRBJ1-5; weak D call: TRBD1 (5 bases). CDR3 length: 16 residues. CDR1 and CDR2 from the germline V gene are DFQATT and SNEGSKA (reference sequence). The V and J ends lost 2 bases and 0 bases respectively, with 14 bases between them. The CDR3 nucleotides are TGCAGTGCTAGACTGCAGGGTTCGTCTAGCAATCAGCCCCAGCATTTT. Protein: CSARLQGSSSNQPQHF.

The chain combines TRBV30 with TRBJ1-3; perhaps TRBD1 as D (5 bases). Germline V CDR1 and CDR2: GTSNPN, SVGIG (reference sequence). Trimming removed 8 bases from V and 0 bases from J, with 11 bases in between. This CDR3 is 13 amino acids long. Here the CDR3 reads CARGGSSGNTIYF. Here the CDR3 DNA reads TGTGCCCGGGGGGGGAGCTCTGGAAACACCATATATTTT. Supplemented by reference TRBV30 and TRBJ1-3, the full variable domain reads SQTIHQWPATLVQPVGSPLSLECTVEGTSNPNLYWYRQAAGRGLQLLFYSVGIGQISSEVPQNLSASRPQDRQFILSSKKLLLSDSGFYLCARGGSSGNTIYFGEGSWLTVV.

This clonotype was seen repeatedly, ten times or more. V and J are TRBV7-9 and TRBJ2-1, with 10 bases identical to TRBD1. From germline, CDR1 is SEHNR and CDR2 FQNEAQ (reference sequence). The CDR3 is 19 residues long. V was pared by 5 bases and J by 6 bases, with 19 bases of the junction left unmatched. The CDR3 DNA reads TGTGCCAGCAGCCCGCGAGGGGGACAGGGGTGGTGGTCGGGCAATGAGCAGTTCTTC. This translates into CASSPRGGQGWWSGNEQFF.

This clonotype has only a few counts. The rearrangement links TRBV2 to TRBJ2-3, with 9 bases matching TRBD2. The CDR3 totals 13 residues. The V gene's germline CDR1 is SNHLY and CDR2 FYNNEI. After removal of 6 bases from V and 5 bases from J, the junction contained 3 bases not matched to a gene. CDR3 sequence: CASSGLALDTQYF. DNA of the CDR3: TGTGCCAGCAGCGGACTAGCGTTAGATACGCAGTATTTT.

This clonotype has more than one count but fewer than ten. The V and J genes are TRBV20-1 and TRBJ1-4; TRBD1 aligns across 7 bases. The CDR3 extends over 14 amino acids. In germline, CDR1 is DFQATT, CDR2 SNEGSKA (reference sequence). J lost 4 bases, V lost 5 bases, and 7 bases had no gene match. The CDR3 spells CSAALGQSNEKLFF. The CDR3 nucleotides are TGCAGTGCTGCACTGGGACAGAGTAATGAAAAACTGTTTTTT.

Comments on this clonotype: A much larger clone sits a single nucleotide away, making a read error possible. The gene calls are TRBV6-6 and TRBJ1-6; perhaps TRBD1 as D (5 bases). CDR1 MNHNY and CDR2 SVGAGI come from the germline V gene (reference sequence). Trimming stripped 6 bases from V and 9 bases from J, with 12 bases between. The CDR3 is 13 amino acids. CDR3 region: CASSGAGISPLHF. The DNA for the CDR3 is TGTGCCAGCAGCGGGGCAGGGATTTCACCCCTCCACTTT.

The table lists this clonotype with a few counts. CDR3 bases: TGTGCCAGCACCCGGGGGGTCCCTAGCTCCTATAATTCACCCCTCCACTTT. It translates to CASTRGVPSSYNSPLHF. The rearrangement links TRBV12-3 or TRBV12-4 to TRBJ1-6; D possibly corresponds to TRBD1 (5 bases). Trimming removed 7 bases from V and 0 bases from J, with 16 bases in between. This CDR3 is built from 17 residues.

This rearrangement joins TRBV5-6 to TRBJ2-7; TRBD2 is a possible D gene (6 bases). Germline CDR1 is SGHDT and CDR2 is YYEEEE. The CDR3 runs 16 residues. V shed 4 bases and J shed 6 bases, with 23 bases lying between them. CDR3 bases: TGTGCCAGCAGCGCGGCACCTGGAGGGCCAGAGACCGAGCAGTACTTC. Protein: CASSAAPGGPETEQYF.

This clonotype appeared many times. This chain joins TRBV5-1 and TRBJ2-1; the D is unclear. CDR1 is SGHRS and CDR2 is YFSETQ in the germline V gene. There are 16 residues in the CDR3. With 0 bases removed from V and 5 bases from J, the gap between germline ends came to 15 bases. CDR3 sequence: CASSLVPSVSNNEQFF. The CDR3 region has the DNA TGCGCCAGCAGCTTGGTCCCTAGTGTGAGCAACAATGAGCAGTTCTTC.

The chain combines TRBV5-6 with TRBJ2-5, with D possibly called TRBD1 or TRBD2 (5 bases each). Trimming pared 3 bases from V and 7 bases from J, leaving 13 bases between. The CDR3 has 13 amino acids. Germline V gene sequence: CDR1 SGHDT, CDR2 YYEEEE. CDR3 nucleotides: TGTGCCAGCAGCTGGGACCTCGAGGCGACCCAGTACTTC. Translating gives CASSWDLEATQYF.

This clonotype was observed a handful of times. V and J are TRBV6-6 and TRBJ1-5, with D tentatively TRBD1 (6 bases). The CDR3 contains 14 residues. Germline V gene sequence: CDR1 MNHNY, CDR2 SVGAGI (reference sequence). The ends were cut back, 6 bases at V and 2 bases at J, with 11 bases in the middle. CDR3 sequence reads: CASRGPGGNQPQHF. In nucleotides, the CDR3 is TGTGCCAGCAGGGGGCCAGGGGGCAATCAGCCCCAGCATTTT.

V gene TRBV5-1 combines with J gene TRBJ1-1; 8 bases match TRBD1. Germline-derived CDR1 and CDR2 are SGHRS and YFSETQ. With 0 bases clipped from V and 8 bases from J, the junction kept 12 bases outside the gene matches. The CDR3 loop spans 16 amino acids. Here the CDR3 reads CASSLALGTGQGEAFF. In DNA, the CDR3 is TGCGCCAGCAGCTTGGCCTTAGGGACCGGACAGGGCGAAGCTTTCTTT.

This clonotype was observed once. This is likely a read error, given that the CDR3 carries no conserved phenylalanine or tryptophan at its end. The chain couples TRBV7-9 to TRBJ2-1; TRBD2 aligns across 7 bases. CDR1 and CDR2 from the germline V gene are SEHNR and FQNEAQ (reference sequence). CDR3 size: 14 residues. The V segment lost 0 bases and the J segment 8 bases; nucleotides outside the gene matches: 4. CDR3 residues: CASSLAGTTHEQFS. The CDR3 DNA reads TGTGCCAGCAGCTTAGCAGGGACTACTCATGAGCAGTTCTCC.

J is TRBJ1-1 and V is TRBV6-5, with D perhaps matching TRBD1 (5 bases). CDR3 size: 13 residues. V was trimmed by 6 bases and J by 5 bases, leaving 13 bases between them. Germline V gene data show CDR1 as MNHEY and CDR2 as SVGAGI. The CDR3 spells CASSWAGRTEAFF. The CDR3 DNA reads TGTGCCAGCAGCTGGGCAGGGAGGACTGAAGCTTTCTTT.

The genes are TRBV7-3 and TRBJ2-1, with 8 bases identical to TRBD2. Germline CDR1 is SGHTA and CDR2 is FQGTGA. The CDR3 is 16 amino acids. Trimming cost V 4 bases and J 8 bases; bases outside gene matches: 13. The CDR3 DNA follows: TGTGCCAGCAGCTCGGTGCGGGGGGCGTTTATCGATGAGCAGTTCTTC. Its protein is CASSSVRGAFIDEQFF.

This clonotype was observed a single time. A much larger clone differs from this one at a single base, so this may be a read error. CDR3 region: CASSIGQRYGYTF. In DNA form, the CDR3 reads TGCGCCAGCAGCATCGGACAGCGCTATGGCTACACCTTC. V gene TRBV5-1 combines with J gene TRBJ1-2, with D maybe TRBD1 (6 bases). This CDR3 comprises 13 residues. V shed 4 bases and J shed 4 bases, with 11 bases lying between them. Germline CDR1 is SGHRS and CDR2 is YFSETQ.

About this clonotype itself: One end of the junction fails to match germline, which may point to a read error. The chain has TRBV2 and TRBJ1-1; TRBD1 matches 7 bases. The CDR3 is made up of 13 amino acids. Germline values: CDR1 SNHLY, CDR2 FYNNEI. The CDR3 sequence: CASRGQADTETFF. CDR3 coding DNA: TGTGCCAGCAGAGGACAGGCGGACACTGAAACTTTCTTT.